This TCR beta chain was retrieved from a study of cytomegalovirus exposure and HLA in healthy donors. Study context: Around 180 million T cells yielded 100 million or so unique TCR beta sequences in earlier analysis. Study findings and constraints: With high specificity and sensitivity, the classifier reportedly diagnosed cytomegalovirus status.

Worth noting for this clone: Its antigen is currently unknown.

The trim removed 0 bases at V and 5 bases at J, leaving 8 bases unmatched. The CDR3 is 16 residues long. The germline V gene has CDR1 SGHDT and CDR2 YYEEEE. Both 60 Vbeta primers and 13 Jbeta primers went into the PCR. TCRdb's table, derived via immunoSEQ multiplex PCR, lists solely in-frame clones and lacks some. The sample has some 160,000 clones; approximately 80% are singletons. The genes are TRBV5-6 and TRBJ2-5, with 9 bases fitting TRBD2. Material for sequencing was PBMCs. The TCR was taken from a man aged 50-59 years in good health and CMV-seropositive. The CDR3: CASSLAPAGGFETQYF. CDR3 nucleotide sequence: TGTGCCAGCAGCTTGGCCCCAGCGGGGGGATTTGAGACCCAGTACTTC. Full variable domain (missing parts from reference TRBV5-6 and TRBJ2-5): DAGVTQSPTHLIKTRGQQVTLRCSPKSGHDTVSWYQQALGQGPQFIFQYYEEEERQRGNFPDRFSGHQFPNYSSELNVNALLLGDSALYLCASSLAPAGGFETQYFGPGTRLLVL.